This T cell receptor (beta chain) was obtained from a study of T cell changes during pregnancy in multiple sclerosis. The CDR3 runs to 14 residues. V lost 0 bases and J 5 bases, leaving 8 bases between the germline ends. CDR1 MNHEY and CDR2 SVGAGI come from the germline V gene. Only in-frame clones appear in the TCRdb table, and some are missing; sequencing was by immunoSEQ multiplex PCR. The table includes about 41,000 clones, 90% to 95% detected once. This sample comprised CD8+ T cells from peripheral blood mononuclear cells, obtained in the third trimester of pregnancy. The receptor was derived from a female donor with multiple sclerosis, enrolled in a pregnancy study. The chain couples TRBV6-5 to TRBJ2-1, with D hard to call. The CDR3 DNA is TGTGCCAGCAGTTACTCGAGTTTCGACAATGAGCAGTTCTTC. This codes for CASSYSSFDNEQFF.